Below are 15 T cell receptor beta chains sequenced from a single sample in a study of Graves' ophthalmopathy and Graves' hyperthyroidism. RNA served as the template for amplifying TCR beta CDR3 regions. HTBI primers were used in a first-round RT-PCR, which preceded a second-round multiplex PCR. Each CDR3 protein gets one entry after TCRdb re-called the multiplex PCR reads with MiXCR. In the table there are roughly 380,000 distinct CDR3 sequences, 15% of which are singletons. The sample taken for sequencing was peripheral blood. The receptors stem from a woman under 30 with stable Graves' hyperthyroidism.

This clonotype was observed at least ten times. The V call is TRBV7-9, the J call TRBJ1-2, with TRBD1 as a possible D gene (6 bases). Germline values: CDR1 SEHNR, CDR2 FQNEAQ (reference sequence). The CDR3 runs to 13 residues. V lost 4 bases and J 6 bases, leaving 12 bases between the germline ends. The CDR3 DNA follows: TGTGCCAGCAGCTCGGACAGTAGTCATGGCTACACCTTC. Its translation: CASSSDSSHGYTF.

At least ten counts were recorded for this clonotype. V usage is TRBV5-1 and J usage is TRBJ2-5, with D uncertain. From germline, CDR1 is SGHRS and CDR2 YFSETQ. The CDR3 has 17 amino acids. Trimming left V 2 bases short and J 2 bases short, with 19 bases between. DNA for the CDR3: TGCGCCAGCAGCTTTACGGTGGGTGGTATCGGTCAAGAGACCCAGTACTTC. It encodes CASSFTVGGIGQETQYF.

The sample holds many counts of this clonotype. V gene TRBV6-2 or TRBV6-3 combines with J gene TRBJ1-2; no clear D. CDR3 length: 14 residues. V lost 0 bases and J 9 bases, leaving 14 bases between the germline ends. Germline V gives CDR1 MNHEY, CDR2 SVGEGT. The CDR3 here is CASSYSLNDASYTF. The CDR3 nucleotides read TGTGCCAGCAGTTACTCGTTGAATGATGCGAGCTACACCTTC.

The table lists this clonotype with many counts. This rearrangement joins TRBV29-1 to TRBJ1-3; D call uncertain. The CDR3 totals 17 residues. V dropped 0 bases and J dropped 0 bases, with 15 bases sitting between them. CDR1 is SQVTM and CDR2 is ANQGSEA in the germline V gene. The DNA of the CDR3 is TGCAGCGTTGAAGACCCGACGGAGTACGACTCTGGAAACACCATATATTTT. Amino acids: CSVEDPTEYDSGNTIYF.

This clonotype was recorded many times. The genes are TRBV7-2 and TRBJ1-5; D uncertain. Trimming removed 0 bases from V and 2 bases from J, with 8 bases in between. The CDR3 totals 15 residues. CDR1 is SGHTA and CDR2 is FQGNSA in the germline V gene. CDR3: CASSLAWVGNQPQHF. The CDR3 DNA is TGTGCCAGCAGCTTAGCGTGGGTCGGCAATCAGCCCCAGCATTTT.

The table lists this clonotype with many counts. The V gene is TRBV6-1, the J gene TRBJ2-6; D is unresolved. Germline CDR1 MNHNS, CDR2 SASEGT. This CDR3 is 14 amino acids long. Trimming stripped 6 bases from V and 0 bases from J, with 6 bases between. The CDR3 protein is CASREISGANVLTF. CDR3 DNA sequence: TGTGCCAGCAGGGAAATCTCTGGGGCCAACGTCCTGACTTTC.

This clonotype was recorded many times. CDR3 sequence (DNA): TGTGCCAGCAGTGAATGGTCCTACGAGCAGTACTTC. The encoded protein is CASSEWSYEQYF. V is TRBV6-1 and J is TRBJ2-7; D not certain. With 2 bases removed from V and 1 base from J, the gap between germline ends came to 3 bases. The CDR3 runs to 12 residues. CDR1 and CDR2 from the germline V gene are MNHNS and SASEGT.

This clonotype occurred many times. This chain connects TRBV7-2 to TRBJ1-1; TRBD1 matches at 7 bases. J lost 4 bases, V lost 5 bases, and 10 bases had no gene match. Germline CDR1 reads SGHTA; CDR2 reads FQGNSA. The length of the CDR3 is 15 residues. CDR3 sequence reads: CASSPYRGLFTEAFF. CDR3 nucleotides: TGTGCCAGCAGCCCCTACAGGGGACTCTTCACTGAAGCTTTCTTT.

This clonotype has a count of ten or more. The CDR3 loop is CASSSGTGGNTIYF. The CDR3 region has the DNA TGTGCCAGCAGTTCCGGGACAGGTGGAAACACCATATATTTT. The genes are TRBV6-5 and TRBJ1-3; 8 bases align to TRBD1. Germline V gives CDR1 MNHEY, CDR2 SVGAGI. The CDR3 consists of 14 residues. J lost 3 bases, V lost 4 bases, and 2 bases had no gene match.

At least ten counts were recorded for this clonotype. The rearrangement joins TRBV12-5 to TRBJ1-2; D possibly corresponds to TRBD1 (5 bases). Between the trimmed V and J ends, which lost 7 bases and 6 bases, there was a span of 18 bases. Germline-derived CDR1 and CDR2 are LGHNT and FRNRAP. The CDR3 has 14 residues. This chain's CDR3 is CASAEGQGGHGYTF. DNA of the CDR3: TGTGCTAGTGCCGAGGGGCAGGGAGGCCATGGCTACACCTTC. The full variable domain, its missing parts supplied by reference TRBV12-5 and TRBJ1-2, is DARVTQTPRHKVTEMGQEVTMRCQPILGHNTVFWYRQTMMQGLELLAYFRNRAPLDDSGMPKDRFSAEMPDATLATLKIQPSEPRDSAVYFCASAEGQGGHGYTFGSGTRLTVV.

CDR3 nucleotides: TGTGCCAGCAGCCCCTCGAGCCAGGACTGGGGGGAGGAGCAGTACTTC. Translated: CASSPSSQDWGEEQYF. The genes are TRBV11-1 and TRBJ2-7; maybe TRBD2 (6 bases). The germline CDR1 and CDR2 sequences are SGHAT and FQDESV (reference sequence). There are 16 residues in the CDR3. The V end was cut by 5 bases, the J end by 7 bases, with 24 bases between.

This clonotype came up many times. The gene calls are TRBV20-1 and TRBJ1-6; 8 positions agree with TRBD1. Germline V gives CDR1 DFQATT, CDR2 SNEGSKA (reference sequence). CDR3 length: 15 residues. J gave up 6 bases and V 1 base, and 5 bases lay outside the gene matches. The CDR3 is CSARGGQGPNSPLHF. Here the CDR3 DNA reads TGCAGTGCTAGAGGAGGACAGGGACCTAATTCACCCCTCCACTTT.

This clonotype was found many times. At one of its ends the junction is not consistent with the germline gene, which may arise from a read error. The chain employs TRBV6-5 and TRBJ2-7; no clear D gene. The length of the CDR3 is 13 residues. The V gene's germline CDR1 is MNHEY and CDR2 SVGAGI. CDR3 sequence reads: CASSYSSDYGQYF. In nucleotides, the CDR3 is TGTGCCAGCAGTTACTCGTCAGATTACGGGCAGTACTTC.

This clonotype was seen at least ten times. This chain connects TRBV6-1 to TRBJ2-7, with D possibly matching TRBD1 (5 bases). Germline lookup yields CDR1 MNHNS and CDR2 SASEGT. V was shortened by 3 bases and J by 2 bases, with 14 bases between the two germline ends. CDR3 size: 15 residues. CDR3 bases: TGTGCCAGCAGTGACGGACAATACACCACCTACGAGCAGTACTTC. This encodes CASSDGQYTTYEQYF.

Worth noting for this clonotype: A read error may be the cause here, since a much bigger clone is one base away. V usage is TRBV11-2 and J usage is TRBJ1-2; D gene ambiguous. The CDR3 covers 8 residues. Germline lookup yields CDR1 SGHAT and CDR2 FQNNGV. Here the CDR3 reads CASFGSTF. In DNA form, the CDR3 reads TGTGCCAGCTTTGGCTCCACCTTC.